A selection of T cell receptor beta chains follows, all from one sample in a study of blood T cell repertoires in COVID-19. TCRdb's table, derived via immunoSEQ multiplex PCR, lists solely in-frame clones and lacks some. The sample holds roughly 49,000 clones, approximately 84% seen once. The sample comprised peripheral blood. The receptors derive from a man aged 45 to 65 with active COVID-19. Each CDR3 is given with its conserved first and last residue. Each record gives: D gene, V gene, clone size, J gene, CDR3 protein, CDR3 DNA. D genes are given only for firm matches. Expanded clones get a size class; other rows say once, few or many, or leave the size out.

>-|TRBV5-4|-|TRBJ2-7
CASSRTGERHEQYF
TGTGCCAGCAGCAGAACAGGAGAGCGCCACGAGCAGTACTTC
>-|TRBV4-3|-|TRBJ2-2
CASSQGQVAGELFF
TGCGCCAGCAGCCAAGGACAGGTTGCCGGGGAGCTGTTTTTT
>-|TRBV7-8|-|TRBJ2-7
CASSWASYEQYF
TGTGCCAGCAGCTGGGCCTCCTACGAGCAGTACTTC
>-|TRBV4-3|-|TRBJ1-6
CASSQDEAATYNSPLHF
TGCGCCAGCAGCCAAGATGAGGCAGCCACCTATAATTCACCCCTCCACTTT
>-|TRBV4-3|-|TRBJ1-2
CASSQGRGSGYTF
TGCGCCAGCAGCCAAGGGAGGGGTAGTGGCTACACCTTC
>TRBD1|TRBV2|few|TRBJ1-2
CASTSTGVWGYTF
TGTGCCAGCACCTCGACAGGGGTTTGGGGCTACACCTTC
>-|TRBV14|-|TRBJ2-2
CASSQLVVGNTGELFF
TGTGCCAGCAGCCAACTGGTCGTCGGGAACACCGGGGAGCTGTTTTTT
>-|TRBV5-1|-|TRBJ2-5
CASSRGASFQETQYF
TGCGCCAGTAGCAGGGGCGCTTCTTTCCAAGAGACCCAGTACTTC
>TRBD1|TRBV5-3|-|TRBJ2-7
CARSWGQGDYYEQYF
TGTGCCAGAAGCTGGGGACAGGGAGATTACTACGAGCAGTACTTC
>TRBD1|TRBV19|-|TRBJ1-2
CASTETGVGGYTF
TGTGCCAGTACGGAGACAGGGGTTGGTGGCTACACCTTC
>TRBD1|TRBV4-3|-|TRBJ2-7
CASSPDRSSPYEQYF
TGCGCCAGCAGCCCGGACAGGTCGAGCCCCTACGAGCAGTACTTC
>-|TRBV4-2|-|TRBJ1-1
CASSQDLYGGASTEAFF
TGTGCCAGCAGCCAAGATCTGTACGGAGGGGCTAGCACTGAAGCTTTCTTT
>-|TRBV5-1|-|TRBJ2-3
CASSLGDWGTDTQYF
TGCGCCAGCAGCTTGGGGGACTGGGGCACAGATACGCAGTATTTT
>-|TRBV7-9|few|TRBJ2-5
CASSLAGPQETQYF
TGTGCCAGCAGCTTAGCGGGCCCTCAAGAGACCCAGTACTTC
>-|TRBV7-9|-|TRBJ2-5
CAIQVARGQETQYF
TGTGCCATCCAAGTTGCGAGGGGGCAAGAGACCCAGTACTTC
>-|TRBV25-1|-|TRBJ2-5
CASTGFETQYF
TGTGCCAGCACAGGGTTTGAGACCCAGTACTTC
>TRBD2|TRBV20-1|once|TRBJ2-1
CSASHGLAYNEQFF
TGCAGTGCTAGTCATGGACTAGCCTACAATGAGCAGTTCTTC
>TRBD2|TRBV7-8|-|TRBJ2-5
CASSLGLAGGMETQYF
TGTGCCAGCAGCTTAGGACTAGCGGGGGGGATGGAGACCCAGTACTTC
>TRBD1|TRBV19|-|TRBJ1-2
CASSQGTGLDYGYTF
TGTGCCAGTAGTCAAGGGACAGGGCTAGACTATGGCTACACCTTC
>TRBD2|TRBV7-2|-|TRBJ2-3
CASSKGLAGGRGTDTQYF
TGTGCCAGCAGCAAGGGACTAGCGGGGGGCCGGGGCACAGATACGCAGTATTTT
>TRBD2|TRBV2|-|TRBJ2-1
CASGRELRVEQFF
TGTGCCAGCGGGAGGGAGCTTCGGGTTGAGCAGTTCTTC
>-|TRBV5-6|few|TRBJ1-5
CASSGIQGGQPQHF
TGTGCCAGCAGCGGAATACAGGGCGGCCAGCCCCAGCATTTT